These 23 T cell receptor beta chains were sequenced from one sample in a study of neoadjuvant anti-PD-1 for oral cavity cancer. Assay used: immunoSEQ multiplex PCR; TCRdb lists only in-frame clones, some missing. The sample lists roughly 15,000 clones; about 65% were seen once. This material consisted of PBMCs, taken before nivolumab (anti-PD-1) treatment. Source of these receptors: a person aged 40 to 85 with oral cavity squamous cell carcinoma.

The genes are TRBV6-1 and TRBJ1-1; unclear D gene. Germline CDR1 is MNHNS and CDR2 is SASEGT. V lost 7 bases to trimming and J lost 0 bases, with 12 bases between them. The CDR3 consists of 14 residues. The CDR3 region is CASNWGTMNTEAFF. The CDR3 coding sequence is TGTGCCAGCAATTGGGGTACCATGAACACTGAAGCTTTCTTT.

The rearrangement links TRBV29-1 to TRBJ1-2; TRBD1 aligns across 9 bases. V trimming: 5 bases; J trimming: 2 bases; junction bases outside the gene matches: 6. Germline values: CDR1 SQVTM, CDR2 ANQGSEA. The CDR3 spans 14 residues. The CDR3, as DNA: TGCAGCGTTTCCGGGACAGGGCGGAACTATGGCTACACCTTC. It translates to CSVSGTGRNYGYTF.

The chain has TRBV28 and TRBJ1-4, with D uncertain. Deletions cut 8 bases from V and 4 bases from J, with 11 bases between. Germline CDR1 reads MDHEN; CDR2 reads SYDVKM. CDR3 length: 13 residues. Here the CDR3 reads CASSAGGNEKLFF. The CDR3 bases are TGTGCCAGCTCCGCGGGTGGTAATGAAAAACTGTTTTTT.

The V gene is TRBV20-1, the J gene TRBJ2-1; D is unresolved. The CDR3 sequence is 11 residues long. Germline V CDR1 and CDR2: DFQATT, SNEGSKA (reference sequence). Between the trimmed V and J ends, which lost 6 bases and 3 bases, there was a span of 6 bases. CDR3 in amino acids: CSAGLYNEQFF. The CDR3 DNA is TGCAGTGCGGGCCTCTACAATGAGCAGTTCTTC.

This sequence joins TRBV5-5 and TRBJ1-6; perhaps TRBD1 as D (6 bases). The V and J ends lost 7 bases and 9 bases respectively, with 14 bases between them. The CDR3 loop spans 13 amino acids. Germline V gives CDR1 SGHKS, CDR2 YYEKEE (reference sequence). The CDR3 coding sequence is TGTGCCAGCGGACCACAGGGAGCTTCACCCCTCCACTTT. This translates into CASGPQGASPLHF.

This clone turned up a few times. This chain connects TRBV10-2 to TRBJ1-1; D unclear. The V gene lost 1 base and the J gene lost 7 bases, with 7 bases spanning the gap. Germline loops: CDR1 WSHSY, CDR2 SAAADI. This CDR3 has 12 amino acids. CDR3 in amino acids: CASSEWSDEAFF. In DNA form, the CDR3 reads TGCGCCAGCAGTGAGTGGTCAGATGAAGCTTTCTTT.

This clone has more than one count but fewer than ten. J is TRBJ1-5 and V is TRBV27; weak D call: TRBD1 (5 bases). The CDR3 is made up of 13 amino acids. Germline lookup yields CDR1 MNHEY and CDR2 SMNVEV (reference sequence). V was clipped by 2 bases and J by 9 bases, with 11 bases between them. CDR3 sequence reads: CASSLGGHWPQHF. The DNA for the CDR3 is TGTGCCAGCAGTTTAGGGGGTCACTGGCCCCAGCATTTT.

J is TRBJ2-1 and V is TRBV29-1, with TRBD2 matching over 11 bases. In germline, CDR1 is SQVTM, CDR2 ANQGSEA. Trimming at V came to 2 bases and at J to 9 bases, leaving 6 bases not matched to a gene. The CDR3 extends over 14 amino acids. CDR3 sequence: CSVEIRLAGGEQFF. The CDR3 DNA reads TGCAGCGTTGAAATTAGGCTAGCGGGAGGTGAGCAGTTCTTC.

This chain links TRBV11-2 with TRBJ1-1, with 7 bases that match TRBD1. Germline V lookup: CDR1 SGHAT, CDR2 FQNNGV. With V trimmed by 5 bases and J by 2 bases, 8 bases remained unmatched. This CDR3 is 15 amino acids long. The CDR3 DNA reads TGTGCCAGCAGCCCGAGGACAGGACAAAACACTGAAGCTTTCTTT. Translating it yields CASSPRTGQNTEAFF.

The CDR3 is CASSMGWRQLYNEQFF. The CDR3 coding sequence is TGTGCCAGTAGTATGGGCTGGCGCCAACTTTACAATGAGCAGTTCTTC. V is TRBV19 and J is TRBJ2-1, with no clear D. Germline V gene sequence: CDR1 LNHDA, CDR2 SQIVND (reference sequence). This CDR3 spans 16 amino acids. With 3 bases removed from V and 4 bases from J, the gap between germline ends came to 16 bases.

J is TRBJ1-2 and V is TRBV5-1; weak D call: TRBD1 (6 bases). The CDR3 loop spans 15 amino acids. The ends were cut back, 0 bases at V and 0 bases at J, with 9 bases in the middle. Germline CDR1 SGHRS, CDR2 YFSETQ. The CDR3 bases are TGCGCCAGCAGCTTGGGGGACACAACTAACTATGGCTACACCTTC. It translates to CASSLGDTTNYGYTF.

The chain couples TRBV7-9 to TRBJ2-3; no clear D gene. Germline CDR1 SEHNR, CDR2 FQNEAQ (reference sequence). The CDR3 extends over 13 amino acids. Deletions cut 5 bases from V and 4 bases from J, with 10 bases between. The CDR3 here is CASSPTDADTQYF. For the CDR3, the DNA is TGTGCCAGCAGCCCCACGGACGCAGATACGCAGTATTTT.

This chain joins TRBV27 and TRBJ2-5; 9 nucleotides line up with TRBD2. CDR1 is MNHEY, CDR2 SMNVEV, per germline (reference sequence). After removal of 5 bases from V and 5 bases from J, the junction contained 9 bases not matched to a gene. This CDR3 is built from 15 residues. The CDR3 DNA sequence: TGTGCCAGCAGTCAGCTGGCGGGGGGGCAGGAGACCCAGTACTTC. This sequence encodes CASSQLAGGQETQYF.

This clone was counted between two and nine times. The V gene is TRBV5-1, the J gene TRBJ2-1, with D maybe TRBD1 (6 bases). This CDR3 contains 16 residues. V was cut by 0 bases and J by 4 bases, with 14 bases left in between. CDR1 is SGHRS, CDR2 YFSETQ, per germline. CDR3 sequence (DNA): TGCGCCAGCAGCTTGGCTGGGGGCCGACGATACAATGAGCAGTTCTTC. Its translation: CASSLAGGRRYNEQFF. Based on the CDR3 plus reference TRBV5-1 and TRBJ2-1, the full variable domain is KAGVTQTPRYLIKTRGQQVTLSCSPISGHRSVSWYQQTPGQGLQFLFEYFSETQRNKGNFPGRFSGRQFSNSRSEMNVSTLELGDSALYLCASSLAGGRRYNEQFFGPGTRLTVL.

The chain joins TRBV28 to TRBJ2-3; TRBD2 matches 10 bases. From germline, CDR1 is MDHEN and CDR2 SYDVKM. The CDR3 runs to 14 residues. The V and J ends lost 7 bases and 7 bases, in that order; junction bases with no gene match: 8. The CDR3, as DNA: TGTGCCAGCAACGCGGCTAGCGGGAGACATACGCAGTATTTT. Translation: CASNAASGRHTQYF.

The CDR3, as DNA: TGTGCCAGCAGTTTAAGGTGGGCAGGAAATTCACCCCTCCACTTT. Protein sequence: CASSLRWAGNSPLHF. The chain combines TRBV27 with TRBJ1-6, with unresolved D. The length of the CDR3 is 15 residues. V lost 2 bases, J lost 7 bases, and 12 bases lay in between. CDR1 MNHEY and CDR2 SMNVEV come from the germline V gene (reference sequence).

The chain couples TRBV5-4 to TRBJ1-1; D not certain. Germline V gives CDR1 SGHNT, CDR2 YYREEE (reference sequence). V was trimmed by 4 bases and J by 3 bases, leaving 16 bases between them. This CDR3 is built from 15 residues. The CDR3 is CASSRGGESYTEAFF. For the CDR3, the DNA is TGTGCCAGCAGCCGGGGTGGGGAATCGTACACTGAAGCTTTCTTT.

The rearrangement links TRBV6-6 to TRBJ2-3; D ambiguous. V lost 2 bases, J lost 4 bases, and 4 bases lay in between. There are 12 residues in the CDR3. CDR1 MNHNY and CDR2 SVGAGI come from the germline V gene (reference sequence). CDR3 in amino acids: CASSYRPDTQYF. The DNA of the CDR3 is TGTGCCAGCAGTTACCGGCCAGATACGCAGTATTTT.

This clone came up a few times. In DNA, the CDR3 is TGCGCCAGCAGCGCCTTAACCGGGACCCTAAACAATGAGCAGTTCTTC. This translates into CASSALTGTLNNEQFF. V and J are TRBV5-1 and TRBJ2-1; possibly TRBD1 or TRBD2 for D (5 bases each). Germline CDR1 is SGHRS and CDR2 is YFSETQ. The V gene lost 4 bases and the J gene lost 5 bases, with 19 bases spanning the gap. The CDR3 extends over 16 amino acids.

The J gene is TRBJ2-5, the V gene TRBV10-2, with a weak D call TRBD2 (5 bases). V was cut by 5 bases and J by 1 base, with 11 bases left in between. Germline V gene sequence: CDR1 WSHSY, CDR2 SAAADI. CDR3 length: 14 residues. DNA for the CDR3: TGCGCCAGCAGTAACCACGGGATCCAAGAGACCCAGTACTTC. Amino acid sequence: CASSNHGIQETQYF.

This chain joins TRBV18 and TRBJ2-2, with TRBD2 matching over 10 bases. In germline, CDR1 is KGHSH, CDR2 LQKENI. J lost 5 bases, V lost 0 bases, and 12 bases had no gene match. This CDR3 comprises 19 residues. The CDR3 DNA follows: TGTGCCAGCTCACCACCAGGTCTAGCGGGGGACCTAAGTACCGGGGAGCTGTTTTTT. Translating it yields CASSPPGLAGDLSTGELFF.

V gene TRBV12-5 combines with J gene TRBJ1-3; D possibly corresponds to TRBD1 (6 bases). There are 14 residues in the CDR3. Germline V gives CDR1 LGHNT, CDR2 FRNRAP. Trimming removed 11 bases from V and 2 bases from J, with 16 bases in between. CDR3 sequence: CASGQSPTGNTIYF. The CDR3 DNA reads as TGTGCTTCTGGACAGTCTCCGACTGGAAACACCATATATTTT.

The chain joins TRBV4-1 to TRBJ2-7; a possible D gene is TRBD1 (5 bases). The germline V gene has CDR1 MGHRA and CDR2 YSYEKL. The CDR3 consists of 15 residues. The V gene lost 3 bases and the J gene lost 5 bases, with 17 bases spanning the gap. In nucleotides, the CDR3 is TGCGCCAGCAGCCAGGAAGGGGTGCAGGGAAACGAGCAGTACTTC. It is translated as CASSQEGVQGNEQYF.